This TCR beta chain was recorded in a study of blood T cell repertoires in COVID-19 (dated by TCRdb to about 2020). Regarding the research as a whole: Samples covering the acute and convalescent phases of COVID-19 were provided by collaborators in the United States, Italy and Spain. The material from the prospective study consisted of cDNA or gDNA derived from T cells, B-cell-depleted T cells, or PBMCs. The dataset comprised deeply sampled blood TCRbeta repertoires from subjects exposed to, actively infected with, or recovered from COVID-19. A freely available public database, intended as a resource for researchers studying the immune response to SARS-CoV-2, is where the repertoires were released. The samples were drawn from two sources: the first 160 participants of the ongoing ImmuneRACE study, and about 1,300 subjects contributed by 6 global collaborators. Sample metadata almost always included a de-identified subject ID, COVID-19 status, age in years and sex. HLA class I and class II types, where available, came from metadata supplied by the sample provider rather than from assay-based typing.

The investigation overall reported the following: The amount of clinical and demographic metadata varied by source and participant and was provided uncurated.

This clone has only one observation. It has no known antigen specificity. The input lacks base qualities; no much larger clone sits a single base away. The CDR3 has 15 amino acids, counting the end cysteine and phenylalanine. Only the CDR3 region is kept as DNA, spanning 45 bases read in frame from base 1. V is reduced by 5 bases and J by 4 bases, leaving a spacing of 15 bases between them. Taken from the germline V gene (reference sequence), the CDR1 and CDR2 loops are LNHDA and SQIVND. Enrolling through a virtual design, the prospective study's participants ranged in age from roughly 18 to 100 years and lived across 20 to 30 United States geographic areas. Cohort assignment in the prospective study relied on participant-reported clinical history from a screening survey and a study questionnaire. ImmuneRACE Cohort 3 recovered participants were defined by two consecutive negative NP/OP PCR tests, healthcare professional clearance, or symptom resolution. Mobile phlebotomists in the prospective study collected whole blood, serum and a nasopharyngeal or oropharyngeal swab from every participant. Over an approximately 2-month period, participants in the prospective study had the option of providing additional blood draws and questionnaires. Prospective study blood samples were shipped either frozen or at room temperature before DNA extraction.

TCRbeta CDR3 regions were amplified from genomic DNA by means of the immunoSEQ Assay, a bias-controlled multiplex PCR. The authors' analysis ran thus. The number of nucleated cells in each sample was estimated by amplification of reference gene primers within the assay. Sequence reads were collapsed and filtered to measure the absolute abundance of every unique TCRbeta CDR3 rearrangement. For each sample, productive Simpson clonality was calculated as the square root of Simpson's diversity index over productive rearrangements. TCRdb carries this immuneACCESS record with in-frame sequences only. Its versions omit some clonotypes, under half of them owing to an unresolved V gene in the studies checked, with the rest unexplained. V and J calls plus clone size are reproduced from that table; the DNA served to infer D and trimming. For this sample there are around 400,000 clones; 89% appear just once. About 1.7% of the sample comes from the top ten.

The clonotype comes from a woman between 25 and 40 years old who had recovered from COVID-19. The chain was built from TRBV19 and TRBJ1-5; TRBD1 is a possible D gene, resting on 6 matching bases. The sequencing sample was made of PBMCs or T cells enriched from blood (not recorded which). The DNA sequence is given as TGTGCCAGTAGTTCAGACCCAGGGGTAAATCAGCCCCAGCATTTT. Its product reads: CASSSDPGVNQPQHF.